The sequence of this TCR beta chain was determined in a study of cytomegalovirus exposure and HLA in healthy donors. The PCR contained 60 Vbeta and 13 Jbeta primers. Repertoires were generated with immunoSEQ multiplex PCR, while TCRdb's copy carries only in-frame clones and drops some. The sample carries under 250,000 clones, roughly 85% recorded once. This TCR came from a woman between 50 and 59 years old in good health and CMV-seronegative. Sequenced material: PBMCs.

CDR3 loop: CASSLSGTSGHNEQFF. CDR3 bases: TGTGCCAGCAGTTTGTCCGGGACTAGCGGGCACAATGAGCAGTTCTTC. This chain connects TRBV28 to TRBJ2-1, with 12 bases lining up with TRBD2. Per the germline V gene, CDR1 is MDHEN and CDR2 is SYDVKM. CDR3 size: 16 residues. The V and J ends lost 3 bases and 5 bases, in that order; junction bases with no gene match: 5. Filled out from reference TRBV28 and TRBJ2-1, the complete variable domain reads DVKVTQSSRYLVKRTGEKVFLECVQDMDHENMFWYRQDPGLGLRLIYFSYDVKMKEKGDIPEGYSVSREKKERFSLILESASTNQTSMYLCASSLSGTSGHNEQFFGPGTRLTVL.